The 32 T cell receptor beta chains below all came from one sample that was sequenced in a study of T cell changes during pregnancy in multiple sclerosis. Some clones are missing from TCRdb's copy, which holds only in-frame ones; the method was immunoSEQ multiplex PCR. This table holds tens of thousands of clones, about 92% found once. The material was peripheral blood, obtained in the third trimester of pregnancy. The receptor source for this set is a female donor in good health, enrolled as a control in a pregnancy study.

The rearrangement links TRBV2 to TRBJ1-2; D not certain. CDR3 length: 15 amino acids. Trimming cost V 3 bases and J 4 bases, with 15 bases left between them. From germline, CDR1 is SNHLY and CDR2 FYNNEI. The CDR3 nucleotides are TGTGCCAGCAGTGATCGGGCCACCCGGGGCTATGGCTACACCTTC. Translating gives CASSDRATRGYGYTF.

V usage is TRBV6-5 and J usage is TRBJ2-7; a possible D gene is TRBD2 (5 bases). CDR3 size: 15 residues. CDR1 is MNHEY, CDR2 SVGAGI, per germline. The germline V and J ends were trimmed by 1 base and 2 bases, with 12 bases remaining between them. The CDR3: CASSYYGEGAYEQYF. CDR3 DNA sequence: TGTGCCAGCAGTTACTACGGGGAAGGCGCCTACGAGCAGTACTTC.

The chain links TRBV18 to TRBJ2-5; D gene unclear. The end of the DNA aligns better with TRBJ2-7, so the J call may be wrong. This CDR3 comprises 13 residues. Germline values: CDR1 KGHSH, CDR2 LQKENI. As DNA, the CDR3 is TGTGCCAGCTCACCAACTGAACCCTACGAGCAGTACTTC. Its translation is CASSPTEPYEQYF.

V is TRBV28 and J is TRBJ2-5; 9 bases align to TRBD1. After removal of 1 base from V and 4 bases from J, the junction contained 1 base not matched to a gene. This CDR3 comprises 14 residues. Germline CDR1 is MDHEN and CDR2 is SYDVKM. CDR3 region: CASSLLQGAETQYF. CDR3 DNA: TGTGCCAGCAGTTTATTACAGGGGGCAGAGACCCAGTACTTC.

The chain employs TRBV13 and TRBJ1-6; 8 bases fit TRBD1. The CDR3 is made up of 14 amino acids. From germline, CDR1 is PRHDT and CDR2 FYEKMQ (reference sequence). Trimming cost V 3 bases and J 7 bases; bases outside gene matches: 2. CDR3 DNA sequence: TGTGCCAGCAGCTTTGGACAGGGAAATTCACCCCTCCACTTT. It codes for CASSFGQGNSPLHF.

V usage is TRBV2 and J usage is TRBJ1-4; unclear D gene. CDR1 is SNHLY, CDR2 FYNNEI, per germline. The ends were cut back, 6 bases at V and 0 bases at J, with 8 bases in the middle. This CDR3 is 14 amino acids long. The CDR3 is CASRLQATNEKLFF. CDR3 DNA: TGTGCCAGCAGACTTCAAGCAACTAATGAAAAACTGTTTTTT.

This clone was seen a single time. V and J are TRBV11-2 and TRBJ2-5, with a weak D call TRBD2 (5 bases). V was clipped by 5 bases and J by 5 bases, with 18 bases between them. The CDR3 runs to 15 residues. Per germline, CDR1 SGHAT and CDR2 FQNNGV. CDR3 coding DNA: TGTGCCAGCAGCCCCCCCGACTGGCGCGGGGAGACCCAGTACTTC. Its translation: CASSPPDWRGETQYF.

CDR3 sequence: CASSGTTSGRGEQYF. CDR3 sequence (DNA): TGTGCCAGCAGTGGAACGACTAGCGGGAGGGGCGAGCAGTACTTC. The V gene is TRBV2, the J gene TRBJ2-7, with 14 bases matching TRBD2. Looked up from germline, CDR1 is SNHLY and CDR2 is FYNNEI. The CDR3 length is 15 residues. V trimming: 4 bases; J trimming: 6 bases; junction bases outside the gene matches: 5.

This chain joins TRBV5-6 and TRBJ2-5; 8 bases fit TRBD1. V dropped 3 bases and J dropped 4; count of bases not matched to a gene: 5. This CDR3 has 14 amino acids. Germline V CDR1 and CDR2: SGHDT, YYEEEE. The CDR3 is CASSWSRGRETQYF. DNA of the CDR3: TGTGCCAGCAGCTGGAGCAGGGGGCGAGAGACCCAGTACTTC.

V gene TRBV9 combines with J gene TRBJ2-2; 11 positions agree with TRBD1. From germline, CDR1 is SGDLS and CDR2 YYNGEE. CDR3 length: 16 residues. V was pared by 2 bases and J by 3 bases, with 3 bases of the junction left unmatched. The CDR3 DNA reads TGTGCCAGCAGCGTTCAGGACAGGGGGCACACCGGGGAGCTGTTTTTT. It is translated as CASSVQDRGHTGELFF.

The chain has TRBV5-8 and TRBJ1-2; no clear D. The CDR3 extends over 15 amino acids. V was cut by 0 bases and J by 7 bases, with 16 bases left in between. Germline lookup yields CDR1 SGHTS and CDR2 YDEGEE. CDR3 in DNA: TGTGCCAGCAGCTTGGCTACGGGGTTGTTCTCTGGCTACACCTTC. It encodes CASSLATGLFSGYTF.

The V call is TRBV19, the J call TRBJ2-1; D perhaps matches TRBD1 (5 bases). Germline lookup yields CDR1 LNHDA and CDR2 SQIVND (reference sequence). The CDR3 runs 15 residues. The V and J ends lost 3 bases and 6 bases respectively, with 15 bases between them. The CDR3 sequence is CASSIRWGRLNEQFF. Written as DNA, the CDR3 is TGTGCCAGTAGTATTAGGTGGGGCCGCCTCAATGAGCAGTTCTTC. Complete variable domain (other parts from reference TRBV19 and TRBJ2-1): DGGITQSPKYLFRKEGQNVTLSCEQNLNHDAMYWYRQDPGQGLRLIYYSQIVNDFQKGDIAEGYSVSREKKESFPLTVTSAQKNPTAFYLCASSIRWGRLNEQFFGPGTRLTVL.

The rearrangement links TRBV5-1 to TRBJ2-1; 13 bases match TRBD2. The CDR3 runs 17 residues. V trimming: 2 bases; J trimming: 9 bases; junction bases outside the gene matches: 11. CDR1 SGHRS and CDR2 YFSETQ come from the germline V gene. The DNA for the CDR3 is TGCGCCAGCAGCTTCAGCCGGACTAGCGGGGGACCTAGTGAGCAGTTCTTC. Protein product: CASSFSRTSGGPSEQFF.

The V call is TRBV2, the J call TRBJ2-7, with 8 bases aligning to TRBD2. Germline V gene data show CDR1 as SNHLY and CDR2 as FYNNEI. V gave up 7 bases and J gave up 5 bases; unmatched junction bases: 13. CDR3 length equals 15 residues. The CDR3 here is CASTHLGGRTDEQYF. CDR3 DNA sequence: TGTGCCAGCACCCATCTGGGCGGGAGGACCGACGAGCAGTACTTC.

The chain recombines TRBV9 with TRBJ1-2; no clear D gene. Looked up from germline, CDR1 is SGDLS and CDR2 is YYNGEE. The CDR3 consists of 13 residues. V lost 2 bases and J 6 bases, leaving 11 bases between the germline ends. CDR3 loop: CASSVTEYNGYTF. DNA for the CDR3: TGTGCCAGCAGCGTCACAGAATATAATGGCTACACCTTC.

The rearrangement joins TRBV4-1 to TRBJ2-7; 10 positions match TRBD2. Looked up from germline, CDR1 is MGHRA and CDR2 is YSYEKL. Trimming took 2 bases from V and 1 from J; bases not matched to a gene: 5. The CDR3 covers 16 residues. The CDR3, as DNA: TGCGCCAGCAGCCAAACCTCTAGCGGGAGTTCCTACGAGCAGTACTTC. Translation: CASSQTSSGSSYEQYF.

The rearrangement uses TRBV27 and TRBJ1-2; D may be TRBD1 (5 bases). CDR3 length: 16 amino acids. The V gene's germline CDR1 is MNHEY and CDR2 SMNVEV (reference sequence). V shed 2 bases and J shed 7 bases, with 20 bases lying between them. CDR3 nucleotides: TGTGCCAGCAGTTTAGGGTACCGAGCGGGGCAATTTGGCTACACCTTC. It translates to CASSLGYRAGQFGYTF.

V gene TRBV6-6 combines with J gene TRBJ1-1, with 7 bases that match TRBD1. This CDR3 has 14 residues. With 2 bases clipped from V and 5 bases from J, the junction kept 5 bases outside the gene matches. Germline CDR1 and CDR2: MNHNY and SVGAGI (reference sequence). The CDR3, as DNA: TGTGCCAGCAGTTACACAGGGGTGGGTACTGAAGCTTTCTTT. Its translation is CASSYTGVGTEAFF.

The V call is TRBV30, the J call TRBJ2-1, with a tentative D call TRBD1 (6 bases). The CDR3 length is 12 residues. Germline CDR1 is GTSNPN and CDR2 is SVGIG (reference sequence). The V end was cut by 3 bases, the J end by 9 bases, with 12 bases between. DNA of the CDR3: TGTGCCTGGAGGAGGGGGTGGAGTGAGCAGTTCTTC. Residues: CAWRRGWSEQFF.

CDR3: CAWSVLKGARKGLNTEAFF. The CDR3 DNA is TGTGCCTGGAGTGTTTTAAAGGGGGCTAGGAAGGGGCTAAACACTGAAGCTTTCTTT. The chain is built from TRBV30 and TRBJ1-1; 7 nucleotides agree with TRBD1. This CDR3 is built from 19 residues. CDR1 and CDR2 (germline): GTSNPN, SVGIG (reference sequence). V shed 0 bases and J 2 bases; nucleotides not matched to a gene: 18.

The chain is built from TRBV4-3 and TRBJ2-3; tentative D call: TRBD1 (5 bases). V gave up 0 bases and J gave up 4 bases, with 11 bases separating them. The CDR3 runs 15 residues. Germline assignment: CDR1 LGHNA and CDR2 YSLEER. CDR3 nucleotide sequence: TGCGCCAGCAGCCAAGACAGGGTGCAATCAGATACGCAGTATTTT. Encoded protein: CASSQDRVQSDTQYF.

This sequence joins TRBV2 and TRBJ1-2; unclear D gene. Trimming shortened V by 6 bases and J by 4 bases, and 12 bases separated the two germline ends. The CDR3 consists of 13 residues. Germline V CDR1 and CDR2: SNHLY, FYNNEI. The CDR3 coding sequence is TGTGCCAGCAGGTTTGACACGAGCTATGGCTACACCTTC. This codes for CASRFDTSYGYTF. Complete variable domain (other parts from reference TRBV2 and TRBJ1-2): EPEVTQTPSHQVTQMGQEVILRCVPISNHLYFYWYRQILGQKVEFLVSFYNNEISEKSEIFDDQFSVERPDGSNFTLKIRSTKLEDSAMYFCASRFDTSYGYTFGSGTRLTVV.

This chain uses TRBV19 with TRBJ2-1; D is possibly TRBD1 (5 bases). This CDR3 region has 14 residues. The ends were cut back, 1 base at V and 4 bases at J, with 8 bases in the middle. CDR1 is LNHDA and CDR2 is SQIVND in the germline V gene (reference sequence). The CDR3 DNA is TGTGCCAGTAGTATAGGGCGACAGTACAATGAGCAGTTCTTC. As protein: CASSIGRQYNEQFF.

CDR3: CASSSGGGPNTDTQYF. The DNA for the CDR3 is TGTGCCAGCAGCTCCGGGGGGGGACCCAACACAGATACGCAGTATTTT. The chain couples TRBV5-5 to TRBJ2-3, with TRBD2 matching 8 bases. In germline, CDR1 is SGHKS, CDR2 YYEKEE (reference sequence). CDR3 length equals 16 residues. Trimming removed 3 bases from V and 2 bases from J; junction bases left unmatched: 8.

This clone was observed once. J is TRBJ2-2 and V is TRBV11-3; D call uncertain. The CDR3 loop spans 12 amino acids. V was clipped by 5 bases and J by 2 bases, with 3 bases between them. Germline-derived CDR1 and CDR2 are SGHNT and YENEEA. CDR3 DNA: TGTGCCAGCAGCCAAAACACCGGGGAGCTGTTTTTT. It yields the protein CASSQNTGELFF.

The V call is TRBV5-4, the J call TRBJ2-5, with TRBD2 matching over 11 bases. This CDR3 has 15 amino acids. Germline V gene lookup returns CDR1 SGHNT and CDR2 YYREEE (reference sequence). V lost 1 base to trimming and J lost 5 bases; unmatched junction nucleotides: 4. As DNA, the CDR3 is TGTGCCAGCAGCTTGAGTAGCGGGAGGGGGGAGACCCAGTACTTC. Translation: CASSLSSGRGETQYF.

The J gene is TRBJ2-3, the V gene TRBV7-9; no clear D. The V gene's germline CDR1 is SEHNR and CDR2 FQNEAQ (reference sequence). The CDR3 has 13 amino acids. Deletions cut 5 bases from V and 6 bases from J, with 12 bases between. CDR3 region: CASSRLESDTQYF. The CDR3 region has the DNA TGTGCCAGCAGCCGACTGGAGAGTGATACGCAGTATTTT.

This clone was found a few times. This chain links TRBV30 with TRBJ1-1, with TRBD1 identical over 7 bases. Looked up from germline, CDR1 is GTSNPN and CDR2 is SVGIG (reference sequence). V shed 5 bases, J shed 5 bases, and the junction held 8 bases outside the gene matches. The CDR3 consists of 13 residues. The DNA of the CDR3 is TGTGCCTGGGACCGACAGGGAAGGACTGAAGCTTTCTTT. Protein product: CAWDRQGRTEAFF. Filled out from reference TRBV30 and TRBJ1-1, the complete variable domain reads SQTIHQWPATLVQPVGSPLSLECTVEGTSNPNLYWYRQAAGRGLQLLFYSVGIGQISSEVPQNLSASRPQDRQFILSSKKLLLSDSGFYLCAWDRQGRTEAFFGQGTRLTVV.

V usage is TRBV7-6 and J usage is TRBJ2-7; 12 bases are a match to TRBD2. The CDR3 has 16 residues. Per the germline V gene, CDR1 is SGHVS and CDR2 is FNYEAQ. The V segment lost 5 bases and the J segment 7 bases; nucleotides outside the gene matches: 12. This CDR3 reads CASSPQTSGSLGEQYF. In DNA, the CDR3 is TGTGCCAGCAGCCCCCAGACTAGCGGGAGCCTGGGGGAGCAGTACTTC.

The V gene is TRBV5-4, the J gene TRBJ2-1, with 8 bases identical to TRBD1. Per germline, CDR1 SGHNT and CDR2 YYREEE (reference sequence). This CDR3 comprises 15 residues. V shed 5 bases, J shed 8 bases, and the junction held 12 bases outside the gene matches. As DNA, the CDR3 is TGTGCCAGCAGAGCGGACAGGGAAGCTTGGGATGAGCAGTTCTTC. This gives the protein CASRADREAWDEQFF.

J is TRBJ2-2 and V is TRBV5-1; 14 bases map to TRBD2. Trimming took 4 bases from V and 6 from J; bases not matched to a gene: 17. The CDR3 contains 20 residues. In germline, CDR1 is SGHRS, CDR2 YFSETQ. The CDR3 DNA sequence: TGCGCCAGCAGCGGGGGACTAGCGGGGGACTTCACCCCGGGGGCCGGGGAGCTGTTTTTT. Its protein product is CASSGGLAGDFTPGAGELFF.

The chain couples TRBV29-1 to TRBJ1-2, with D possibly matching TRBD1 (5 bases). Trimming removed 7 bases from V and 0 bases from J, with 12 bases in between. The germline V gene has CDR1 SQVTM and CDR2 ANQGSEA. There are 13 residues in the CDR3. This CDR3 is CSAARDPNYGYTF. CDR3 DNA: TGCAGCGCCGCCAGGGATCCTAACTATGGCTACACCTTC. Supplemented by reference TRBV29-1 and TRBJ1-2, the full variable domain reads SAVISQKPSRDICQRGTSLTIQCQVDSQVTMMFWYRQQPGQSLTLIATANQGSEATYESGFVIDKFPISRPNLTFSTLTVSNMSPEDSSIYLCSAARDPNYGYTFGSGTRLTVV.